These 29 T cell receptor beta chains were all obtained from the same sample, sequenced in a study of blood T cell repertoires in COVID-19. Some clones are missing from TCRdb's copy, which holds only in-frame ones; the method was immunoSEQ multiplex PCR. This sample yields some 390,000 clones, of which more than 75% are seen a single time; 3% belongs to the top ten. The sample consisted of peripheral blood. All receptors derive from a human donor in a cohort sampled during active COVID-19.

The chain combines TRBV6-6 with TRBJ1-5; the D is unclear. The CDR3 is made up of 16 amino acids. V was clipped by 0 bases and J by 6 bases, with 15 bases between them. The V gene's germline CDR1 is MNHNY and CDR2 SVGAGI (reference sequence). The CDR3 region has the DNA TGTGCCAGCAGTTACTCGGGTGCGAGGATGTTTCAGCCCCAGCATTTT. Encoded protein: CASSYSGARMFQPQHF.

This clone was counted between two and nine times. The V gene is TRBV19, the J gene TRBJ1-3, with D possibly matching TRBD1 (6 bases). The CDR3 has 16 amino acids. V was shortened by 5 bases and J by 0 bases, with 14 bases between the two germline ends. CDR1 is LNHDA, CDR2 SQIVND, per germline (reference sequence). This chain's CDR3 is CASSVHRASSGNTIYF. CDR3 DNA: TGTGCCAGTAGTGTCCACAGGGCTTCCTCTGGAAACACCATATATTTT.

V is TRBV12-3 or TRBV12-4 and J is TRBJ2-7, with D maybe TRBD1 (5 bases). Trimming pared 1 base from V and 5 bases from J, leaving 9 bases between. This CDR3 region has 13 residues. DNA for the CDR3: TGTGCCAGCAGTTTAGGTAGCAGGGACGAGCAGTACTTC. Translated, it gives CASSLGSRDEQYF.

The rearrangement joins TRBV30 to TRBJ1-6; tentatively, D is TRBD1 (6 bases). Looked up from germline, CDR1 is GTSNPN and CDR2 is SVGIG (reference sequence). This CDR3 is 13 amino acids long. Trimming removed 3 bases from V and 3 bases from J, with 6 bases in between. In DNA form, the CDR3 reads TGTGCCTGGAGGGACAGCTATAATTCACCCCTCCACTTT. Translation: CAWRDSYNSPLHF.

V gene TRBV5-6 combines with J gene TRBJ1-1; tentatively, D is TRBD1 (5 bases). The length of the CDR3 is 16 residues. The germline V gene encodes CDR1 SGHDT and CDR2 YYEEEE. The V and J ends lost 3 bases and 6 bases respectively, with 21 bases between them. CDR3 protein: CASSSDLQALGPEAFF. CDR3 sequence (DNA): TGTGCCAGCAGCTCGGATCTACAGGCGCTGGGTCCTGAAGCTTTCTTT.

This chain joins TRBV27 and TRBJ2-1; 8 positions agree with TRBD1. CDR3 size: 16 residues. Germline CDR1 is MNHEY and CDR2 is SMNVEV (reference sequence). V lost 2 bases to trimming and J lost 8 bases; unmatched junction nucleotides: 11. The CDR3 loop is CASSLTNRGAQDEQFF. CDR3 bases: TGTGCCAGCAGTTTAACCAACAGGGGGGCCCAAGATGAGCAGTTCTTC.

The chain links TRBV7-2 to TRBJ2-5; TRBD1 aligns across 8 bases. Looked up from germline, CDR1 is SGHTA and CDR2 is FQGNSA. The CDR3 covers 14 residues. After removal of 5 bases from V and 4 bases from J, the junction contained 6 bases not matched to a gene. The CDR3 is CASSPPGGVETQYF. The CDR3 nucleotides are TGTGCCAGCAGCCCTCCAGGGGGCGTAGAGACCCAGTACTTC.

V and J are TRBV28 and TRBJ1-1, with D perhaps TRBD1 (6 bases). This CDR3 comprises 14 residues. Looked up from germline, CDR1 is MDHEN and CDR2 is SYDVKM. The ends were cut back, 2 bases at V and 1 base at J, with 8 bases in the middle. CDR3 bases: TGTGCCAGCAGTTTACGCAGGGGGAACACTGAAGCTTTCTTT. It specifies CASSLRRGNTEAFF. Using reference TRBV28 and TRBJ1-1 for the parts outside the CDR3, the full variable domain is DVKVTQSSRYLVKRTGEKVFLECVQDMDHENMFWYRQDPGLGLRLIYFSYDVKMKEKGDIPEGYSVSREKKERFSLILESASTNQTSMYLCASSLRRGNTEAFFGQGTRLTVV.

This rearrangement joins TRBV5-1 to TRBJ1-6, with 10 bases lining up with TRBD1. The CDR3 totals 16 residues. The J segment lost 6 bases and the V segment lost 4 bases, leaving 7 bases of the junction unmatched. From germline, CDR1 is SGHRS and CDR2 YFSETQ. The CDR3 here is CASSQGTGARNSPLHF. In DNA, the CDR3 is TGCGCCAGCAGCCAAGGGACAGGGGCGCGTAATTCACCCCTCCACTTT.

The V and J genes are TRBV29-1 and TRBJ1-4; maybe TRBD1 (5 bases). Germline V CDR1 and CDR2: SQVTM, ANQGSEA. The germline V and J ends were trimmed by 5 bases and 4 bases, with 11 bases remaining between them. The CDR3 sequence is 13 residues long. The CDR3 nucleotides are TGCAGCGTTCTCACAGGATATAATGAAAAACTGTTTTTT. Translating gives CSVLTGYNEKLFF.

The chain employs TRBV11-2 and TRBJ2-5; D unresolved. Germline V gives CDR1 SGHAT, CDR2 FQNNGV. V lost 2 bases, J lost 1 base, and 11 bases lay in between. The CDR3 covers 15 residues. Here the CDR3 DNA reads TGTGCCAGCAGCTTATCACCGGGTCCCCAAGAGACCCAGTACTTC. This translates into CASSLSPGPQETQYF.

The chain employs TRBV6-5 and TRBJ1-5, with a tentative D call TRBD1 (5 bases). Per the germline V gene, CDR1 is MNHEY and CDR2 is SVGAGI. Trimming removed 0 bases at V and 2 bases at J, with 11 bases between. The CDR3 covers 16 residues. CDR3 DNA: TGTGCCAGCAGTTACTCTATGGCCAGGGGCAATCAGCCCCAGCATTTT. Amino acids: CASSYSMARGNQPQHF.

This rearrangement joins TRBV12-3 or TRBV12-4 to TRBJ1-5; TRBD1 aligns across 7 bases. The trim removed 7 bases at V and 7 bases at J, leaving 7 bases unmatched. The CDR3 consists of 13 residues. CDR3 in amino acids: CASMRGPGQPQHF. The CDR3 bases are TGTGCCAGCATGAGGGGGCCGGGCCAGCCCCAGCATTTT.

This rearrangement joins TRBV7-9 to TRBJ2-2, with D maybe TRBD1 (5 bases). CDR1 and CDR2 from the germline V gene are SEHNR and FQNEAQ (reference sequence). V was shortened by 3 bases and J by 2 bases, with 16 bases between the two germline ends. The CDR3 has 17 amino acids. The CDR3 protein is CASSFGHLTENTGELFF. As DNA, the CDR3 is TGTGCCAGCAGCTTCGGACACCTGACCGAAAACACCGGGGAGCTGTTTTTT.

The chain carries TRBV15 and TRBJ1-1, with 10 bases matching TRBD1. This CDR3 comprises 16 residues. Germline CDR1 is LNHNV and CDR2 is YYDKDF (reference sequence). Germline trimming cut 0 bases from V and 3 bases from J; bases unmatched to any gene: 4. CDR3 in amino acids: CATSRERTGGDTEAFF. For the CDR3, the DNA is TGTGCCACCAGCAGAGAAAGGACAGGGGGGGACACTGAAGCTTTCTTT.

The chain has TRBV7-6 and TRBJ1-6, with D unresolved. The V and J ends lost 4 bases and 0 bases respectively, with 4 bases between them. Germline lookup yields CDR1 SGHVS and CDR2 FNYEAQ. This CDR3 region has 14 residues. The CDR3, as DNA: TGTGCCAGCAGCTCGAGCTCCTATAATTCACCCCTCCACTTT. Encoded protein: CASSSSSYNSPLHF.

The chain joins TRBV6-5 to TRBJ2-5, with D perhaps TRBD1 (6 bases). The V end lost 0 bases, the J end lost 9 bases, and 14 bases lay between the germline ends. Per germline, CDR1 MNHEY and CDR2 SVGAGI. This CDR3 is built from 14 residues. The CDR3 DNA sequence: TGTGCCAGCAGTTACTCCGGACAGCCCGCGGCCCAGTACTTC. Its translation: CASSYSGQPAAQYF.

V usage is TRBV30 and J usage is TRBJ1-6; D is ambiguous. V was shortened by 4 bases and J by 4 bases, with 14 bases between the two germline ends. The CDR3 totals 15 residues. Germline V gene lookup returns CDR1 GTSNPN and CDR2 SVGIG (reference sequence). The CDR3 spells CAWTLAERYNSPLHF. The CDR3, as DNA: TGTGCCTGGACATTAGCAGAAAGGTATAATTCACCCCTCCACTTT.

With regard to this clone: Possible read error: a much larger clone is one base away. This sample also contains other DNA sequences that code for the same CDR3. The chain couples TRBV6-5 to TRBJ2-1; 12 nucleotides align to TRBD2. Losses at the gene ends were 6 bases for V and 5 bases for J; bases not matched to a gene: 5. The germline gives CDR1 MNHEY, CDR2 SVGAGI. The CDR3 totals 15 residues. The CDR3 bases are TGTGCCAGCAGCTGGACTAGCGGGACTAACAATGAGCAGTTCTTC. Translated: CASSWTSGTNNEQFF.

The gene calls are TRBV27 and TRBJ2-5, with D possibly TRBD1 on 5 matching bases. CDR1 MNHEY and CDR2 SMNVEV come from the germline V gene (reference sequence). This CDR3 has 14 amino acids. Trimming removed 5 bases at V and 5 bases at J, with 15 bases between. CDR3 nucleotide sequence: TGTGCCAGCAGTCCCCGACAGTTCGGGGAGACCCAGTACTTC. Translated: CASSPRQFGETQYF.

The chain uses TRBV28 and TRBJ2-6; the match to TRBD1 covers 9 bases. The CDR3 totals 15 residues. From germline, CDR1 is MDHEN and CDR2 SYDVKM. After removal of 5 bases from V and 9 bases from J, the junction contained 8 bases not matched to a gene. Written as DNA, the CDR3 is TGTGCCAGCAGTGCGGGACAGGGTCAAGTCAACGTCCTGACTTTC. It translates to CASSAGQGQVNVLTF.

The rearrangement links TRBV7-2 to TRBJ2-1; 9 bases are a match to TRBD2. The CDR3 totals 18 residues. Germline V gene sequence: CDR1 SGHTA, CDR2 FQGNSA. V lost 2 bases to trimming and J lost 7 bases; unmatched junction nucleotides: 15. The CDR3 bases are TGTGCCAGCAGCTTAACTCACCCTCTCAGCGGGAGGAGGAATGAGCAGTTCTTC. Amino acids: CASSLTHPLSGRRNEQFF.

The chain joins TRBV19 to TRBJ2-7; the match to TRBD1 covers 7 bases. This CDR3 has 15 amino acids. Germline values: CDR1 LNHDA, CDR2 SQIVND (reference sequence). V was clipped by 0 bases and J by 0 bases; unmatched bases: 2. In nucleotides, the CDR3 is TGTGCCAGTAGTATAGAGGACAGGAGCTCCTACGAGCAGTACTTC. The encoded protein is CASSIEDRSSYEQYF.

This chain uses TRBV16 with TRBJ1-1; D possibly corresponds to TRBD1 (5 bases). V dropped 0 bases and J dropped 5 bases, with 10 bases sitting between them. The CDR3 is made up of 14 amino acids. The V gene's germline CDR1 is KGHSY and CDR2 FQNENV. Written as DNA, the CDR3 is TGTGCCAGCAGCCAATCACCAGGGAGGACTGAAGCTTTCTTT. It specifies CASSQSPGRTEAFF.

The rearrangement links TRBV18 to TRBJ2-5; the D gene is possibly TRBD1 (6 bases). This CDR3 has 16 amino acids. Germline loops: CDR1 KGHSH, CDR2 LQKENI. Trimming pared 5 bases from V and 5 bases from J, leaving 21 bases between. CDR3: CASSRDTHGGGETQYF. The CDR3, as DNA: TGTGCCAGCTCAAGGGACACCCATGGCGGCGGGGAGACCCAGTACTTC.

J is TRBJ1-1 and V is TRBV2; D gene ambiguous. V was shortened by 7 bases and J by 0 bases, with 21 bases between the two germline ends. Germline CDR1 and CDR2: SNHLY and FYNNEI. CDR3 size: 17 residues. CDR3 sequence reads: CASTTPMGSRLNTEAFF. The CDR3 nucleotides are TGTGCCAGCACCACCCCGATGGGCAGCCGACTGAACACTGAAGCTTTCTTT.

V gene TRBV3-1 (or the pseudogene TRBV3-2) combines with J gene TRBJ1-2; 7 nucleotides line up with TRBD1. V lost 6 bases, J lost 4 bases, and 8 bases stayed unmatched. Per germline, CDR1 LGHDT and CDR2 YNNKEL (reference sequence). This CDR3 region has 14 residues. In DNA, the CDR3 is TGTGCCAGCAGGGACACAGGGGTCGGCTATGGCTACACCTTC. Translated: CASRDTGVGYGYTF.

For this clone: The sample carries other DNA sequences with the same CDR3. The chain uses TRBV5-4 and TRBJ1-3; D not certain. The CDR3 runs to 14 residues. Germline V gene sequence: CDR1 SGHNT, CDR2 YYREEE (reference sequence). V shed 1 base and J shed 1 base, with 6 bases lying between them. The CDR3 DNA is TGTGCCAGCAGCTTGCGGGGATCTGGAAACACCATATATTTT. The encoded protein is CASSLRGSGNTIYF.

CDR3 nucleotides: TGTGCCAGCAGTTACGGACTAGCGGGGGACATTCAGTACTTC. Encoded protein: CASSYGLAGDIQYF. The chain is built from TRBV6-5 and TRBJ2-4; TRBD2 matches at 13 bases. CDR1 and CDR2 from the germline V gene are MNHEY and SVGAGI. CDR3 length: 14 residues. V lost 2 bases to trimming and J lost 8 bases; unmatched junction nucleotides: 0.